These T cell receptor beta chains were read from a single sample in a study of T-cell memory formation after mild COVID-19. TCRdb used MiXCR to reprocess the 5' RACE reads, holding one entry per CDR3 protein. The sample contains around 12,000 distinct CDR3 sequences, roughly 15% of which appear only once. The sequenced sample was PBMCs or a T cell subset sorted from them (not recorded which). The receptors stem from a man between 18 and 29 years old who had mild COVID-19 (a few samples of this study predate the infection). Cell type and time point are not known. CDR3s include the opening cysteine and the closing phenylalanine or tryptophan.

j_call v_call cdr3_aa
TRBJ1-2 TRBV12-5 CASGIETGPRGYTF
TRBJ1-4 TRBV4-2 CASSPRGDATNEKLFF
TRBJ2-3 TRBV7-2 CASSRFTDTQYF
TRBJ1-2 TRBV4-1 CASSQDTLRVHGYTF
TRBJ1-1 TRBV20-1 CSARRIYRGTEAFF
TRBJ1-2 TRBV5-1 CASSLSGQGTYGYTF
TRBJ1-6 TRBV6-5 CASSPRDRATSRSYNSPLHF
TRBJ2-1 TRBV4-2 CASSPGWGTPYNEQFF
TRBJ2-1 TRBV7-9 CASVPLAGGYNEQFF
TRBJ2-5 TRBV6-2/TRBV6-3 CASSYVSVYQEETQYF
TRBJ1-1 TRBV6-6 CASSHGTYLNTEAFF
TRBJ2-1 TRBV27 CASSERGSEQFF
TRBJ2-1 TRBV5-6 CASSSNLAGDLHNEQFF
TRBJ2-3 TRBV20-1 CSADRETDTQYF
TRBJ2-2 TRBV6-5 CASSYQGLSLTGELFF
TRBJ2-2 TRBV4-1 CASSQAWPSRVVNTGELFF
TRBJ1-1 TRBV15 CATSSHGWARDTEAFF
TRBJ1-4 TRBV15 CATSRSRDRGGKLFF
TRBJ2-1 TRBV11-2 CASSLLGGQGMLVGYNEQFF
TRBJ1-1 TRBV20-1 CSAGVTALNTEAFF
TRBJ1-2 TRBV9 CASSATGTVGYTF
TRBJ2-3 TRBV5-6 CASSLQVDTQYF
TRBJ1-2 TRBV4-3 CASSQAVFGLGYTF
TRBJ2-5 TRBV7-9 CASSSGLAGGKDQETQYF
TRBJ2-1 TRBV19 CASSTRGSGGYDNEQFF
TRBJ1-5 TRBV6-2/TRBV6-3 CATGTRQPQHF
TRBJ1-2 TRBV4-1 CASSQVTGDYGYTF
TRBJ1-4 TRBV29-1 CSVRRATNEKLFF
TRBJ2-3 TRBV28 CASSLYAGLTDTQYF
TRBJ1-1 TRBV7-6 CASSLALTSEAFF
TRBJ2-4 TRBV7-9 CASSSSGQNIQYF
TRBJ2-2 TRBV2 CASSRTNTGELFF
TRBJ1-3 TRBV9 CASSTTPGTGNTIYF
TRBJ1-3 TRBV11-2 CASSLGWHGNTIYF
TRBJ2-1 TRBV28 CASSPAGGPNNEQFF